This TCR beta chain was sequenced for a study of blood T cell repertoires in COVID-19 (dated by TCRdb to 2020 to 2021). Notes on the research overall: Samples covering the acute and convalescent phases of COVID-19 were provided by collaborators in the United States, Italy and Spain. The material from the prospective study consisted of cDNA or gDNA derived from T cells, B-cell-depleted T cells, or PBMCs. The dataset comprised deeply sampled blood TCRbeta repertoires from subjects exposed to, actively infected with, or recovered from COVID-19. The repertoires were made available in a free public database intended to serve as a resource for research on the immune response to SARS-CoV-2. Samples were obtained from the ongoing ImmuneRACE study (first 160 participants) and from about 1,300 subjects provided by 6 global collaborators. Sample metadata almost always included a de-identified subject ID, COVID-19 status, age in years and sex. Where available, HLA class I and class II types were taken from metadata supplied by the sample provider and were not determined by assay-based typing. Here is what the overall study found, with its caveats: Clinical and demographic metadata were provided uncurated, with the amount varying by source and participant.

Trimming at the junction amounts to 2 bases on V and 2 bases on J, and the germline ends lie 7 bases apart. CDR3 length: 13 amino acids, cysteine to phenylalanine. The kept DNA is CDR3 alone, 39 bases in frame from the first base. Sequences GTSNPN (CDR1) and SVGIG (CDR2) are obtained from the germline V gene (reference sequence). As concerns this clone: Its antigen has not been determined. No qualities accompany the bases; no much larger clone lies one base away.

TCRbeta CDR3 regions were amplified from genomic DNA by means of the immunoSEQ Assay, a bias-controlled multiplex PCR. The authors' analysis ran thus. Within the assay, amplification of reference gene primers was used to estimate how many nucleated cells each sample contained. To quantify the absolute abundance of each unique TCRbeta CDR3 rearrangement, sequence reads were collapsed and filtered. Productive Simpson clonality was computed per sample as the square root of Simpson's diversity index over productive rearrangements. TCRdb carries this immuneACCESS record with in-frame sequences only. Its versions omit some clonotypes, under half of them owing to an unresolved V gene in the studies checked, with the rest unexplained. V and J calls and clone size are copied from that table; D and trimming were computed from the DNA. Present in this sample are roughly 150,000 clones, around four fifths of which were seen just once. Roughly 2.7% of the sample comes from the top ten.

One collaborating source in Seattle enrolled patients during active infection and followed them longitudinally through the course of disease. Each collaborating institution followed its own protocols to collect whole blood in K2EDTA tubes. For TCRbeta analysis, collaborators shipped samples as frozen whole blood, isolated PBMCs, or DNA extracted from either of those sample types. The rearrangement joined TRBV30 to TRBJ1-3; no confident D gene assignment can be made. The receptor was isolated from a woman of 80 years or more with COVID-19, enrolled during active disease. Input material: peripheral blood. The nucleotides are TGTGCCTGGAGTAACGGGGCTGGAAACACCATATATTTT. Its translation reads: CAWSNGAGNTIYF.